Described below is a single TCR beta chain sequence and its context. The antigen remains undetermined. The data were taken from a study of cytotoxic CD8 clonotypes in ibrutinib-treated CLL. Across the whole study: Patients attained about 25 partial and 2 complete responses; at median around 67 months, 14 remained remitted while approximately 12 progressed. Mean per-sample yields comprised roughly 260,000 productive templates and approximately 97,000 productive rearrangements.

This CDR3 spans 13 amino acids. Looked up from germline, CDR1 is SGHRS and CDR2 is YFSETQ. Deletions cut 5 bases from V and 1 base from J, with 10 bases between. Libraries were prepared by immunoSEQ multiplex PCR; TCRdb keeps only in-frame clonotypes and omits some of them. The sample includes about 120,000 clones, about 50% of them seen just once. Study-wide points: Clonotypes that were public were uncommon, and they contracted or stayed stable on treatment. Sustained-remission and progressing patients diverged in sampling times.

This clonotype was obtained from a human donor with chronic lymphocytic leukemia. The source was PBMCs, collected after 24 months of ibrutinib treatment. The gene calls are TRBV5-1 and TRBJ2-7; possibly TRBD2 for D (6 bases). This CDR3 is CASRFGGSYEQYF. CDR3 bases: TGCGCCAGCAGATTCGGGGGATCCTACGAGCAGTACTTC.